The source of this T cell receptor (beta chain) is a study of neurological immune-mediated disorders. Study-wide results and caveats: HTLV-1-associated myelopathy led in TCR clonal expansion, while multiple sclerosis ranked lowest, below healthy controls.

The cDNA was synthesized by means of template-switch 5'RACE, which was carried out with 10-nucleotide random UMIs. A single record per CDR3 protein comes from TCRdb applying MiXCR to the 5' RACE reads. The data hold about 53,000 distinct CDR3 sequences, with around 17% observed a single time. The sample holds many counts of this clonotype. No antigen is known for it. The TCR was taken from a man aged 55-75 years in good health. The specimen was PBMCs.

CDR3 nucleotide sequence: TGTGCCAGCAGTCTGGACAGGGACGCCTCACCCCTCCACTTT. As protein: CASSLDRDASPLHF. This chain links TRBV2 with TRBJ1-6, with 8 positions matching TRBD1. The ends lost 5 bases at V and 10 bases at J; junction bases unmatched: 7. Germline V CDR1 and CDR2: SNHLY, FYNNEI. This CDR3 contains 14 residues.